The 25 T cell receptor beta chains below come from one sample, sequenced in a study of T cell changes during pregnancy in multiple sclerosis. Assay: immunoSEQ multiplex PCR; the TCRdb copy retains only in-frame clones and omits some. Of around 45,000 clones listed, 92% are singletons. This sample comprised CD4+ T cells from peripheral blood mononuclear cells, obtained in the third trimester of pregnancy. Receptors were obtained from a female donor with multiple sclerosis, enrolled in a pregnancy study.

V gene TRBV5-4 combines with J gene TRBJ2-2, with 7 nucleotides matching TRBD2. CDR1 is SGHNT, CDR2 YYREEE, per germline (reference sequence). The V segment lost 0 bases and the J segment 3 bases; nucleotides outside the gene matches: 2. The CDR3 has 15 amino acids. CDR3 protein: CASSLVAGDTGELFF. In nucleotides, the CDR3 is TGTGCCAGCAGCTTGGTTGCGGGAGACACCGGGGAGCTGTTTTTT.

The CDR3 reads CASSSTTANYGYTF. The CDR3 coding sequence is TGTGCCAGCAGCTCAACGACAGCTAACTATGGCTACACCTTC. The J gene is TRBJ1-2, the V gene TRBV7-2; D is possibly TRBD1 (5 bases). Looked up from germline, CDR1 is SGHTA and CDR2 is FQGNSA. V lost 4 bases and J lost 0, with 9 bases in between. The CDR3 sequence is 14 residues long.

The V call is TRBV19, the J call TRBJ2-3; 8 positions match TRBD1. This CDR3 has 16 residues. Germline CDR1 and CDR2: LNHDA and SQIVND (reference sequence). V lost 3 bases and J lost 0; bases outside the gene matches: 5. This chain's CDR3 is CASSIPRTGSTDTQYF. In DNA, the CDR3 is TGTGCCAGTAGTATCCCCCGGACAGGGAGCACAGATACGCAGTATTTT.

CDR3 sequence: CASSYEGGLNTEAFF. As DNA, the CDR3 is TGTGCCAGCAGTTACGAAGGGGGCTTGAACACTGAAGCTTTCTTT. The V call is TRBV6-5, the J call TRBJ1-1; 7 bases align to TRBD1. Trimming took 2 bases from V and 0 from J; bases not matched to a gene: 3. The CDR3 covers 15 residues. The germline gives CDR1 MNHEY, CDR2 SVGAGI.

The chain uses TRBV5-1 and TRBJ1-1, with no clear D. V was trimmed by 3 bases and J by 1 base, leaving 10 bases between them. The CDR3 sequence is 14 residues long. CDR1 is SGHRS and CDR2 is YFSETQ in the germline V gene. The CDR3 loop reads CASSSDGKNTEAFF. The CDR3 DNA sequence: TGCGCCAGCAGCTCCGACGGGAAGAACACTGAAGCTTTCTTT.

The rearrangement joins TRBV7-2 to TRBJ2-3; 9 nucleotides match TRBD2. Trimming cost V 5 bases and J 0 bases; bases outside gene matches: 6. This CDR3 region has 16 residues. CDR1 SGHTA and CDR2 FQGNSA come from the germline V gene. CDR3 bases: TGTGCCAGCAGCCGCCTCCTAGCGGGGAGCACAGATACGCAGTATTTT. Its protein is CASSRLLAGSTDTQYF.

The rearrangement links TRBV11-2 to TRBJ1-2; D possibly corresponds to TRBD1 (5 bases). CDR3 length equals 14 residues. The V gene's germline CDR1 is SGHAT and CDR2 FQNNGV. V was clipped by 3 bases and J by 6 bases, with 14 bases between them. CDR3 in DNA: TGTGCCAGCAGCTTGGGGGGGGTGCAGGATGGCTACACCTTC. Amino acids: CASSLGGVQDGYTF.

CDR3: CASGRTGGRGTEAFF. The CDR3 coding sequence is TGTGCCAGCGGACGGACAGGGGGACGAGGCACTGAAGCTTTCTTT. The gene calls are TRBV21-1 and TRBJ1-1; TRBD1, the table's D call, lacks a check against the DNA. TRBV21-1 is tagged as a pseudogene. The CDR3 loop spans 15 amino acids.

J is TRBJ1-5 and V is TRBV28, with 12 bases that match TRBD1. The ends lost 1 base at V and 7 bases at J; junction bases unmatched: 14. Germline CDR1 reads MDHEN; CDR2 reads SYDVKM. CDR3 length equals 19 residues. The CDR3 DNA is TGTGCCAGCAGTTTATCCTATCCGGGACAGGGGGCGCGGGAGCAGCCCCAGCATTTT. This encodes CASSLSYPGQGAREQPQHF.

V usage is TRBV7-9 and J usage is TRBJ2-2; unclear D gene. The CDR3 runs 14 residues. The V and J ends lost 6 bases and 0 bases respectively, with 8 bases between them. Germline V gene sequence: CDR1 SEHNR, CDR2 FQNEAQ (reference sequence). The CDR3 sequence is CASRPTPNTGELFF. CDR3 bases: TGTGCCAGCAGACCGACACCGAACACCGGGGAGCTGTTTTTT.

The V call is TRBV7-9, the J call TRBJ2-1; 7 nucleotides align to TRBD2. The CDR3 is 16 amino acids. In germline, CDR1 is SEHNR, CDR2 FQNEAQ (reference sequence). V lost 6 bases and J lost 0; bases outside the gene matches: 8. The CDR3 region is CASRPGRRSSYNEQFF. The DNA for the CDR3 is TGTGCCAGCAGACCCGGGAGGAGGAGCTCCTACAATGAGCAGTTCTTC.

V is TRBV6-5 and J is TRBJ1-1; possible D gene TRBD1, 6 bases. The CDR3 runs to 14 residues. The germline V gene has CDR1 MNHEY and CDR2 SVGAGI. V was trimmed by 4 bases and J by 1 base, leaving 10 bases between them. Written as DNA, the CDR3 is TGTGCCAGCAGTTCACGACAGGCGAACACTGAAGCTTTCTTT. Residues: CASSSRQANTEAFF.

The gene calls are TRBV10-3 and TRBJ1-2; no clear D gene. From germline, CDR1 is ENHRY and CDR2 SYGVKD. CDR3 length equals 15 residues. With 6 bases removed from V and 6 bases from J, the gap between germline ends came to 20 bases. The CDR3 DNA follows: TGTGCCATCAGCCCAAAGGAGGGTAGTATAGATGGCTACACCTTC. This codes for CAISPKEGSIDGYTF.

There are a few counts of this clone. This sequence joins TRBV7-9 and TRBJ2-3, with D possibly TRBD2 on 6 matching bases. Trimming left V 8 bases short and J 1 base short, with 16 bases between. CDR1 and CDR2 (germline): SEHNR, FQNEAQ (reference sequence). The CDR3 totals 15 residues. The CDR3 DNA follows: TGTGCCAGCTCCCATCGTACGGGAGGCACAGATACGCAGTATTTT. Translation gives CASSHRTGGTDTQYF.

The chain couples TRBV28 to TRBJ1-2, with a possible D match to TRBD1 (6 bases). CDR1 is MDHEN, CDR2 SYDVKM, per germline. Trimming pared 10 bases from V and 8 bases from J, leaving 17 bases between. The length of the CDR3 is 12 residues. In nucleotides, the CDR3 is TGTGCCACCCTCCCAGGGGAAGCAGGCTACACCTTC. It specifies CATLPGEAGYTF.

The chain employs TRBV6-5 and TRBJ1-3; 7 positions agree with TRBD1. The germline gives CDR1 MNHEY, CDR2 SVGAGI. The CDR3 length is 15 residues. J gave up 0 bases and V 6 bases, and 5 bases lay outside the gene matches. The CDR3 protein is CASRTDRVSGNTIYF. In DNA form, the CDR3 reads TGTGCCAGCAGGACCGACAGGGTCTCTGGAAACACCATATATTTT.

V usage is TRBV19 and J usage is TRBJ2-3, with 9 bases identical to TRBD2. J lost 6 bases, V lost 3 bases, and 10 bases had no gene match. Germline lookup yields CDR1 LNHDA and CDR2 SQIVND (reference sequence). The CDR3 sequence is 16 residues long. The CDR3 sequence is CASSIGLAGITDTQYF. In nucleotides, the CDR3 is TGTGCCAGTAGTATTGGTCTAGCGGGAATCACCGATACGCAGTATTTT. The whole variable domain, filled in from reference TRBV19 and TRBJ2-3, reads DGGITQSPKYLFRKEGQNVTLSCEQNLNHDAMYWYRQDPGQGLRLIYYSQIVNDFQKGDIAEGYSVSREKKESFPLTVTSAQKNPTAFYLCASSIGLAGITDTQYFGPGTRLTVL.

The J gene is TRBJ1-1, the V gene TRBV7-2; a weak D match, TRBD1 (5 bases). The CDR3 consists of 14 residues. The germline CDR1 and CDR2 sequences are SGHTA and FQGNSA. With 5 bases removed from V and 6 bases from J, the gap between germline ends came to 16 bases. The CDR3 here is CASSVGGSGAEAFF. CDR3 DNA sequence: TGTGCCAGCAGCGTGGGGGGATCTGGAGCTGAAGCTTTCTTT. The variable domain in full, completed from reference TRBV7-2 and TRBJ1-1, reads GAGVSQSPSNKVTEKGKDVELRCDPISGHTALYWYRQSLGQGLEFLIYFQGNSAPDKSGLPSDRFSAERTGGSVSTLTIQRTQQEDSAVYLCASSVGGSGAEAFFGQGTRLTVV.

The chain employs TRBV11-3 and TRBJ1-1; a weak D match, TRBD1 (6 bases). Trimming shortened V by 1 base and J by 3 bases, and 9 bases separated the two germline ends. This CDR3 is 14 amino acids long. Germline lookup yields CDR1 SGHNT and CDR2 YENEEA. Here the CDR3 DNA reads TGTGCCAGCAGCTTAGGCAGGGGTGACACTGAAGCTTTCTTT. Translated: CASSLGRGDTEAFF.

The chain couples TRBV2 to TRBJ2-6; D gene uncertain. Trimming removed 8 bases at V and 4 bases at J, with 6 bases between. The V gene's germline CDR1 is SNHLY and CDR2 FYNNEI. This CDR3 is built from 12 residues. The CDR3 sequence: CASRRGANVLTF. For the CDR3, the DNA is TGTGCCAGCCGCAGGGGGGCCAACGTCCTGACTTTC.

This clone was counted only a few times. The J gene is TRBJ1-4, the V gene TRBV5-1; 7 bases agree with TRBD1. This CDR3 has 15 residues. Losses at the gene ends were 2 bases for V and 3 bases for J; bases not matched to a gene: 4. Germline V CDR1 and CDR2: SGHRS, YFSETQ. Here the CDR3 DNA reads TGCGCCAGCAGCTTTACAGGGGCTTCTAATGAAAAACTGTTTTTT. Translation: CASSFTGASNEKLFF.

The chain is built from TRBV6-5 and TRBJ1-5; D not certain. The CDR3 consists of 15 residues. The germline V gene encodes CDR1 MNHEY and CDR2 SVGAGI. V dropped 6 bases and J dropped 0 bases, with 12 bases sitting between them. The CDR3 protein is CASRVREYSNQPQHF. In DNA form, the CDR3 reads TGTGCCAGCAGGGTGCGGGAGTATAGCAATCAGCCCCAGCATTTT.

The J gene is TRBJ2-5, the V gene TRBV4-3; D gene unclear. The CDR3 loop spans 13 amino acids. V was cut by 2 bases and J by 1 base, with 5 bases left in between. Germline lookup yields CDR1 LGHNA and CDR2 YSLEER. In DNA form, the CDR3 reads TGCGCCAGCAGCCAAACAGCCCAAGAGACCCAGTACTTC. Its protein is CASSQTAQETQYF.

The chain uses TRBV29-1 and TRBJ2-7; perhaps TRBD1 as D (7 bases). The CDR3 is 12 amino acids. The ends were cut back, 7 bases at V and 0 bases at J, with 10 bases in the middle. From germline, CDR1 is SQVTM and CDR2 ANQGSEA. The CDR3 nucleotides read TGCAGCGCCCAGGGGGGCTCCTACGAGCAGTACTTC. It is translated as CSAQGGSYEQYF.

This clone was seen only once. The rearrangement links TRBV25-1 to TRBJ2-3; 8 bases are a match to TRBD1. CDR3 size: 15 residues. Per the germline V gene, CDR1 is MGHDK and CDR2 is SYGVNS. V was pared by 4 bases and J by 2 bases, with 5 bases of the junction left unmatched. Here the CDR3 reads CASSGQGAATDTQYF. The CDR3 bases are TGTGCCAGCAGTGGGCAGGGGGCGGCCACAGATACGCAGTATTTT.